This T cell receptor (beta chain) came from a study of HIV-infected children after antiretroviral therapy interruption. The wider study: Most participating children were previously exposed to EBV and CMV. Interruption-arm sampling covered weeks 0, 12, interruption end (24 or 48), and about 3 years post-study. Study-level results: Naive CD4+ Gini coefficient rose by interruption end, suggesting clonal expansion.

The sample's treatment: PENTA 11 planned treatment interruption arm or continuous ART arm. Germline V gives CDR1 DFQATT, CDR2 SNEGSKA (reference sequence). V shed 0 bases and J shed 0 bases, with 8 bases lying between them. The length of the CDR3 is 14 residues. Unique molecular identifiers were included in an RNA-based 3' RACE TCR library. From the 3' RACE reads, TCRdb called clonotypes with MiXCR, one entry per CDR3 protein. The sample consists of around 47,000 distinct CDR3 sequences, about 4.3% of them appearing once. The sample holds many counts of this clonotype. Its antigen is still unknown. J is TRBJ1-2 and V is TRBV20-1; the D is unclear. The source was CD45RA+ CD4+ T cells from PBMCs, pooled from several time points, collected from a donor given antiretroviral therapy, either interrupted or continuous. Subset given: naive CD4+ CD45RA+ CD45RO- T cells. The sequence came from a pool of human donors with HIV. Here the CDR3 DNA reads TGCAGTGCTAGAGATCACAGTCCTAACTATGGCTACACCTTC. It yields the protein CSARDHSPNYGYTF.